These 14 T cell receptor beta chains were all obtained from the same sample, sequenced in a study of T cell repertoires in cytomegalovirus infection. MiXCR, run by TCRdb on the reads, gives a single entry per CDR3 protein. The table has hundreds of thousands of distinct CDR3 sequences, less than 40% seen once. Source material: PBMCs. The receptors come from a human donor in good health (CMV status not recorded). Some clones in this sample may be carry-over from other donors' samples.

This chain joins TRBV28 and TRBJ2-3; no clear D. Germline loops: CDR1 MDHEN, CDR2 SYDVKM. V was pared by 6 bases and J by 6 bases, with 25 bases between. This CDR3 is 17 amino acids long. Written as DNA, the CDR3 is TGTGCCAGCAGAACTCTGCGTGGTAGAATCCGGGCCGATACGCAGTATTTT. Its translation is CASRTLRGRIRADTQYF.

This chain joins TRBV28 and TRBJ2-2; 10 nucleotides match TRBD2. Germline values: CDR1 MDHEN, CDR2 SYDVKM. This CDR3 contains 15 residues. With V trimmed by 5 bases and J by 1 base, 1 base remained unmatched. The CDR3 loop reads CASSASGGNTGELFF. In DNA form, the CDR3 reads TGTGCCAGCAGTGCTAGCGGGGGGAACACCGGGGAGCTGTTTTTT.

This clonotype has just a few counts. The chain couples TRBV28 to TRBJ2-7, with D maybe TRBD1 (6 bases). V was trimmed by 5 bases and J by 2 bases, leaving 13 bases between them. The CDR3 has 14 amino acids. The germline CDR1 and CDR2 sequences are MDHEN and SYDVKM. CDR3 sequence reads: CASSQTGFAYEQYF. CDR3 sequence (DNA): TGTGCCAGCAGTCAAACAGGGTTTGCCTACGAGCAGTACTTC.

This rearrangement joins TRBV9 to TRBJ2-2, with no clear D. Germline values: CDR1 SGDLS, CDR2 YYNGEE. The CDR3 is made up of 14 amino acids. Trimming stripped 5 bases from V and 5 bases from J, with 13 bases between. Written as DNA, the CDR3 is TGTGCCAGCAGGCCCACCGACACGACCGGGGAGCTGTTTTTT. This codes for CASRPTDTTGELFF. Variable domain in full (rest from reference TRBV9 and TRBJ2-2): DSGVTQTPKHLITATGQRVTLRCSPRSGDLSVYWYQQSLDQGLQFLIQYYNGEERAKGNILERFSAQQFPDLHSELNLSSLELGDSALYFCASRPTDTTGELFFGEGSRLTVL.

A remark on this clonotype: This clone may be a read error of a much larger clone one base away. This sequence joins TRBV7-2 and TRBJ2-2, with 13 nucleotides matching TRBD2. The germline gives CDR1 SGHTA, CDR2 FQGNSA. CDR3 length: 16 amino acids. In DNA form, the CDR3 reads TGTGCCAGCAGCTTAGCCGGGACTAGCGGGACCGGGGCGCTGTTTTTT. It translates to CASSLAGTSGTGALFF.

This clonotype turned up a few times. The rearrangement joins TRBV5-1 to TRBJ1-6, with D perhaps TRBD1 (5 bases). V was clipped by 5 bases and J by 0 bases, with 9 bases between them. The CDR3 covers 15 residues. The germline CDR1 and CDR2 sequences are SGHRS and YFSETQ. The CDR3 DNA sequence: TGCGCCAGCAGGACAGAGAGCTCCTATAATTCACCCCTCCACTTT. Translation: CASRTESSYNSPLHF.

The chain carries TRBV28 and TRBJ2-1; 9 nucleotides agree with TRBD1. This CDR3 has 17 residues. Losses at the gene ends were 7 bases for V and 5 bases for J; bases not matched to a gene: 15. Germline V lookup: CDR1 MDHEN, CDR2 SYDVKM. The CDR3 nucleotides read TGTGCCAGCACTATAAATCCGGGACAGGGTTCCCACAATGAGCAGTTCTTC. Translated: CASTINPGQGSHNEQFF.

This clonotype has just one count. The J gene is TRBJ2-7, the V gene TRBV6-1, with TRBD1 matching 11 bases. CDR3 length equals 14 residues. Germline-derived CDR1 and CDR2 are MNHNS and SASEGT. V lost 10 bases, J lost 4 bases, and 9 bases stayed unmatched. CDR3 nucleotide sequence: TGTGCCACGACCCGGGACAGGGGGTATTACGAGCAGTACTTC. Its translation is CATTRDRGYYEQYF.

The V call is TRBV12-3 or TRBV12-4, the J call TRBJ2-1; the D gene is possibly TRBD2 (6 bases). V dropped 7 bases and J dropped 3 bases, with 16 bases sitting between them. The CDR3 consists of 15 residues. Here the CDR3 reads CASTPGTLGYNEQFF. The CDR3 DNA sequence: TGTGCCAGCACTCCAGGGACTCTGGGCTACAATGAGCAGTTCTTC.

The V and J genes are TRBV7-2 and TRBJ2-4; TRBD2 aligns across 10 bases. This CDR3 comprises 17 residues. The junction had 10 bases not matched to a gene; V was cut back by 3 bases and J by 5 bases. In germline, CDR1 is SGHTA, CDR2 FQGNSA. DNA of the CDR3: TGTGCCAGCAGCTTCAGGAGCGGGAGGGCCATCCAAAACATTCAGTACTTC. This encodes CASSFRSGRAIQNIQYF. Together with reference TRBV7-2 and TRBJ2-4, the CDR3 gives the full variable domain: GAGVSQSPSNKVTEKGKDVELRCDPISGHTALYWYRQSLGQGLEFLIYFQGNSAPDKSGLPSDRFSAERTGGSVSTLTIQRTQQEDSAVYLCASSFRSGRAIQNIQYFGAGTRLSVL.

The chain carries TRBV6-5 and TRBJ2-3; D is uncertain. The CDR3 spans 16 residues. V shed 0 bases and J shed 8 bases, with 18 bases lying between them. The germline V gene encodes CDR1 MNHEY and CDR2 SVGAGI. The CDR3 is CASSYSRSPDPGTQYF. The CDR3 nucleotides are TGTGCCAGCAGTTACTCGCGGTCCCCTGATCCCGGTACGCAGTATTTT.

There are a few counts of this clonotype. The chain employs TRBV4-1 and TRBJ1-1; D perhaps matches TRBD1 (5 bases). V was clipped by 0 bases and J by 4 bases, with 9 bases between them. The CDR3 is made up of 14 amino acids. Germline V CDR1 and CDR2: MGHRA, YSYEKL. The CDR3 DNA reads TGCGCCAGCAGCCAAGAATCAGGGCGCACTGAAGCTTTCTTT. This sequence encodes CASSQESGRTEAFF.

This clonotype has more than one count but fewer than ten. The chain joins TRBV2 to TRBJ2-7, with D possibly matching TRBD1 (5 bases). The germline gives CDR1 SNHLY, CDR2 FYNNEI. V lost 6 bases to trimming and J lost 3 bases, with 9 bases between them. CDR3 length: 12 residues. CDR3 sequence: CASRARVYEQYF. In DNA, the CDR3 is TGTGCCAGCAGGGCCAGGGTCTACGAGCAGTACTTC. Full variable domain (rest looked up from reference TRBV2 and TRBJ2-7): EPEVTQTPSHQVTQMGQEVILRCVPISNHLYFYWYRQILGQKVEFLVSFYNNEISEKSEIFDDQFSVERPDGSNFTLKIRSTKLEDSAMYFCASRARVYEQYFGPGTRLTVT.

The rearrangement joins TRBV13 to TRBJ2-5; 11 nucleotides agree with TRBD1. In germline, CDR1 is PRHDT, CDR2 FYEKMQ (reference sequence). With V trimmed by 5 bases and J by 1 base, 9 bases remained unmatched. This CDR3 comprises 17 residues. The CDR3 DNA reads TGTGCCAGCAGCCGTGGACAGGGGGCCCGCACCCAAGAGACCCAGTACTTC. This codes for CASSRGQGARTQETQYF.